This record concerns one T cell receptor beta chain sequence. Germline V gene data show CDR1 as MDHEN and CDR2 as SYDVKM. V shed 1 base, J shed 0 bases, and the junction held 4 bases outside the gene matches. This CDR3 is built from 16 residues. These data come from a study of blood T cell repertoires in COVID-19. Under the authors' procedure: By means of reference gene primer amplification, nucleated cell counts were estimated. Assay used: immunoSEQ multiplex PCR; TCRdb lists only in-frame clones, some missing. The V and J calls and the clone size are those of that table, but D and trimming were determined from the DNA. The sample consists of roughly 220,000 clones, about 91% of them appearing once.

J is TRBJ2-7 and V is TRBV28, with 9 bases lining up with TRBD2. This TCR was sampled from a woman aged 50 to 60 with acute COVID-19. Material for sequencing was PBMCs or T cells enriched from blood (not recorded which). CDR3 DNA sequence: TGTGCCAGCAGTTTATTTTCGACTAGCGGCTCCTACGAGCAGTACTTC. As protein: CASSLFSTSGSYEQYF.